This T cell receptor beta chain was documented in a study of blood T cell repertoires in COVID-19. Study in general: Sample material is recorded as cDNA or gDNA derived from T cells, B-cell-depleted T cells, or PBMCs.

Trimming took 5 bases from V and 1 from J, leaving 18 bases between them. This CDR3 is built from 17 residues. CDR1 and CDR2 (germline): SEHNR, FQNEAQ (reference sequence). The sample holds one count of this clone. In the source study's methods: Estimated nucleated cell counts came from reference gene primer amplification. This table comes from immunoSEQ multiplex PCR, and its TCRdb copy is limited to in-frame clones, with some not included. V and J calls and clone size are copied from that table; D and trimming were computed from the DNA. The table includes under 75,000 clones, about nine tenths detected once.

The sample was peripheral blood. The sequence derives from a man aged 30 to 45 with acute or convalescent COVID-19. The gene calls are TRBV7-9 and TRBJ1-3, with D possibly TRBD1 on 5 matching bases. The CDR3 bases are TGTGCCAGCAGCCGCGTCACAGGTTCCCCGTCTGGAAACACCATATATTTT. Its translation is CASSRVTGSPSGNTIYF.